This T cell receptor (beta chain) is from a study of blood T cell repertoires in COVID-19. Study background: Samples representing acute and convalescent COVID-19 were sourced from the United States, Italy and Spain. In each case, the material was cDNA or gDNA derived from T cells, B-cell-depleted T cells, or PBMCs.

The protocol was immunoSEQ multiplex PCR, while the TCRdb copy is restricted to in-frame clones and leaves out a portion. Among 150,000 to 200,000 clones listed, 80% were seen once. The CDR3 loop spans 12 amino acids. From germline, CDR1 is LNHNV and CDR2 YYDKDF (reference sequence). V was trimmed by 5 bases and J by 2 bases, leaving 6 bases between them. V gene TRBV15 combines with J gene TRBJ1-2; D is unresolved. The source material was peripheral blood. This clonotype originated in a man between 60 and 75 years old with acute or convalescent COVID-19. The CDR3 loop reads CATSRGNYGYTF. The CDR3 DNA follows: TGTGCCACCAGCCGGGGAAACTATGGCTACACCTTC.